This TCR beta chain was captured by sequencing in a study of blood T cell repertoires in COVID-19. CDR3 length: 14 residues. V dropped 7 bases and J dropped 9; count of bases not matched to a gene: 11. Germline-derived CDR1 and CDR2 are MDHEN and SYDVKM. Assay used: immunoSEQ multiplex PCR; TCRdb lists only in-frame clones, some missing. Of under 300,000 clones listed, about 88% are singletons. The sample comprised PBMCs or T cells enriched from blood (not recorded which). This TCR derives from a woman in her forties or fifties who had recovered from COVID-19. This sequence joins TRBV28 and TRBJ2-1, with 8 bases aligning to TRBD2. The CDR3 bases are TGTGCCAGCAACCGGGAGGGCCCTCGTTTTGAGCAGTTCTTC. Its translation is CASNREGPRFEQFF.